A single sample is the source of the 21 T cell receptor beta chains below, sequenced in a study of blood T cell repertoires in COVID-19. Produced via immunoSEQ multiplex PCR; TCRdb's table is partial and in-frame only. The table includes around 200,000 clones, more than 75% detected once. The sequenced material came from peripheral blood. The receptors originated from a man aged 35-49 years with active or convalescent COVID-19.

The chain recombines TRBV4-1 with TRBJ2-5, with 8 bases aligning to TRBD2. The CDR3 consists of 16 residues. With V trimmed by 2 bases and J by 5 bases, 10 bases remained unmatched. The germline V gene encodes CDR1 MGHRA and CDR2 YSYEKL. DNA of the CDR3: TGCGCCAGCAGCCAACAAAGGAGCGGGGGATGGGAGACCCAGTACTTC. Translated: CASSQQRSGGWETQYF.

V is TRBV5-1 and J is TRBJ1-1, with TRBD1 matching over 9 bases. The CDR3 runs to 15 residues. The V segment lost 2 bases and the J segment 1 base; nucleotides outside the gene matches: 3. CDR1 is SGHRS and CDR2 is YFSETQ in the germline V gene. In DNA, the CDR3 is TGCGCCAGCAGCTTATCACAGGGGGCGAACACTGAAGCTTTCTTT. Amino acid sequence: CASSLSQGANTEAFF.

The table lists this clone with a count of one. This chain joins TRBV19 and TRBJ1-1; no clear D. There are 16 residues in the CDR3. Trimming removed 3 bases at V and 2 bases at J, with 16 bases between. CDR1 is LNHDA, CDR2 SQIVND, per germline (reference sequence). The CDR3 spells CASSIAQPLPNTEAFF. In nucleotides, the CDR3 is TGTGCCAGTAGTATCGCTCAGCCACTACCAAACACTGAAGCTTTCTTT.

This chain links TRBV14 with TRBJ1-2; tentative D call: TRBD1 (6 bases). The length of the CDR3 is 15 residues. The germline V and J ends were trimmed by 4 bases and 7 bases, with 19 bases remaining between them. Germline loops: CDR1 SGHDN, CDR2 FVKESK. The CDR3 DNA reads as TGTGCCAGCAGCCCCCGGCCCGGAGGGGGGGGTGGCTACACCTTC. Residues: CASSPRPGGGGGYTF.

The chain employs TRBV28 and TRBJ1-4, with 11 bases aligning to TRBD1. Germline trimming cut 6 bases from V and 3 bases from J; bases unmatched to any gene: 3. CDR3 length equals 15 residues. The germline V gene encodes CDR1 MDHEN and CDR2 SYDVKM. For the CDR3, the DNA is TGTGCCAGCAGCGGACAGGGGGCTGCTAATGAAAAACTGTTTTTT. It translates to CASSGQGAANEKLFF.

This chain joins TRBV19 and TRBJ1-5; no definite D call. The CDR3 length is 13 residues. Germline CDR1 and CDR2: LNHDA and SQIVND (reference sequence). Trimming cost V 5 bases and J 1 base, with 6 bases left between them. The CDR3 reads CASSFGSNQPQHF. CDR3 sequence (DNA): TGTGCCAGTAGTTTCGGGAGCAATCAGCCCCAGCATTTT.

The chain uses TRBV11-2 and TRBJ2-3; 9 positions agree with TRBD1. Trimming at V came to 5 bases and at J to 6 bases, leaving 6 bases not matched to a gene. The CDR3 consists of 14 residues. CDR1 is SGHAT and CDR2 is FQNNGV in the germline V gene. This CDR3 reads CASSKGQGSDTQYF. DNA of the CDR3: TGTGCCAGCAGCAAAGGACAGGGGAGCGATACGCAGTATTTT.

The V call is TRBV5-4, the J call TRBJ1-2; 9 bases are shared with TRBD1. The germline V gene has CDR1 SGHNT and CDR2 YYREEE (reference sequence). V lost 4 bases to trimming and J lost 4 bases; unmatched junction nucleotides: 8. This CDR3 has 15 residues. The CDR3 nucleotides are TGTGCCAGCAGCAGGTCCCCGGGACAGGGCTATGGCTACACCTTC. This codes for CASSRSPGQGYGYTF.

The chain carries TRBV12-3 or TRBV12-4 and TRBJ1-2, with D unresolved. The CDR3 covers 13 residues. Trimming took off 5 bases at V and 7 bases at J, with 14 bases between the two ends. The CDR3 DNA reads TGTGCCAGCAGTCCCGGCGGAAACGGTGGCTACACCTTC. It encodes CASSPGGNGGYTF.

The chain combines TRBV7-9 with TRBJ2-1; the match to TRBD1 covers 9 bases. CDR3 length equals 15 residues. The germline V gene encodes CDR1 SEHNR and CDR2 FQNEAQ (reference sequence). Trimming took 3 bases from V and 1 from J; bases not matched to a gene: 1. CDR3 protein: CASSLDRGSYNEQFF. CDR3 DNA: TGTGCCAGCAGCTTGGACAGGGGTTCCTACAATGAGCAGTTCTTC.

This rearrangement joins TRBV4-1 to TRBJ1-2; weak D call: TRBD1 (5 bases). This CDR3 is 13 amino acids long. Germline V gives CDR1 MGHRA, CDR2 YSYEKL. V shed 5 bases and J shed 3 bases, with 10 bases lying between them. CDR3 DNA sequence: TGCGCCAGCAGCTTCGACAGCCACTATGGCTACACCTTC. Translation gives CASSFDSHYGYTF.

This clone was detected only a few times. The chain couples TRBV29-1 to TRBJ1-2, with TRBD1 as a possible D gene (5 bases). Germline V CDR1 and CDR2: SQVTM, ANQGSEA. The V gene lost 7 bases and the J gene lost 7 bases, with 16 bases spanning the gap. The length of the CDR3 is 12 residues. CDR3: CSGRGAEFGYTF. The DNA for the CDR3 is TGCAGCGGGCGCGGGGCCGAGTTTGGCTACACCTTC.

J is TRBJ2-5 and V is TRBV19, with TRBD1 matching over 7 bases. Looked up from germline, CDR1 is LNHDA and CDR2 is SQIVND (reference sequence). Trimming removed 0 bases from V and 2 bases from J; junction bases left unmatched: 6. The CDR3 is 16 residues long. CDR3 sequence (DNA): TGTGCCAGTAGTATAGATCTATCGGGACAGCAAGAGACCCAGTACTTC. As protein: CASSIDLSGQQETQYF.

The chain uses TRBV4-3 and TRBJ1-5; D is unresolved. The CDR3 covers 13 residues. V lost 3 bases, J lost 9 bases, and 12 bases lay in between. Germline V gene lookup returns CDR1 LGHNA and CDR2 YSLEER. CDR3 bases: TGCGCCAGCAGCCAGCGGCGGGATACGCCCCAGCATTTT. Translating gives CASSQRRDTPQHF.

This clone was observed a handful of times. The chain couples TRBV28 to TRBJ1-5, with D hard to call. Trimming left V 3 bases short and J 2 bases short, with 8 bases between. The length of the CDR3 is 14 residues. Looked up from germline, CDR1 is MDHEN and CDR2 is SYDVKM. Here the CDR3 reads CASSLRVGNQPQHF. CDR3 DNA: TGTGCCAGCAGTTTGAGAGTCGGCAATCAGCCCCAGCATTTT. Complete variable domain (other parts from reference TRBV28 and TRBJ1-5): DVKVTQSSRYLVKRTGEKVFLECVQDMDHENMFWYRQDPGLGLRLIYFSYDVKMKEKGDIPEGYSVSREKKERFSLILESASTNQTSMYLCASSLRVGNQPQHFGDGTRLSIL.

V gene TRBV7-9 combines with J gene TRBJ2-3, with TRBD2 as a possible D gene (6 bases). The germline V gene encodes CDR1 SEHNR and CDR2 FQNEAQ (reference sequence). There are 15 residues in the CDR3. V was shortened by 5 bases and J by 2 bases, with 14 bases between the two germline ends. The CDR3 sequence is CASSPKGGNTDTQYF. Written as DNA, the CDR3 is TGTGCCAGCAGCCCGAAGGGCGGGAACACAGATACGCAGTATTTT. The full variable domain, its missing parts supplied by reference TRBV7-9 and TRBJ2-3, is DTGVSQNPRHKITKRGQNVTFRCDPISEHNRLYWYRQTLGQGPEFLTYFQNEAQLEKSRLLSDRFSAERPKGSFSTLEIQRTEQGDSAMYLCASSPKGGNTDTQYFGPGTRLTVL.

J is TRBJ2-5 and V is TRBV6-6; 7 bases align to TRBD2. The CDR3 is 15 amino acids. V trimming: 2 bases; J trimming: 7 bases; junction bases outside the gene matches: 10. Germline loops: CDR1 MNHNY, CDR2 SVGAGI (reference sequence). CDR3: CASSYVGGGEGTQYF. The CDR3 DNA is TGTGCCAGCAGTTACGTCGGCGGGGGTGAGGGGACCCAGTACTTC.

The V call is TRBV7-9, the J call TRBJ2-7, with 8 bases identical to TRBD2. The CDR3 contains 14 residues. Germline lookup yields CDR1 SEHNR and CDR2 FQNEAQ (reference sequence). The J segment lost 2 bases and the V segment lost 5 bases, leaving 5 bases of the junction unmatched. CDR3 sequence (DNA): TGTGCCAGCAGCGATCGGGGGGGCCCCTACGAGCAGTACTTC. Amino acids: CASSDRGGPYEQYF.

The chain uses TRBV5-6 and TRBJ2-3, with unresolved D. Germline CDR1 reads SGHDT; CDR2 reads YYEEEE. V was cut by 0 bases and J by 1 base, with 15 bases left in between. This CDR3 is 17 amino acids long. CDR3: CASSLESFGEGTDTQYF. The CDR3 DNA follows: TGTGCCAGCAGCTTGGAATCGTTTGGCGAGGGCACAGATACGCAGTATTTT.

This clone was recorded only once. This chain uses TRBV18 with TRBJ2-2; 7 bases map to TRBD1. CDR3 length: 16 amino acids. Looked up from germline, CDR1 is KGHSH and CDR2 is LQKENI. Trimming cost V 1 base and J 0 bases; bases outside gene matches: 2. In DNA form, the CDR3 reads TGTGCCAGCTCACCACAGGGGGCTCCGAACACCGGGGAGCTGTTTTTT. It specifies CASSPQGAPNTGELFF.

The gene calls are TRBV28 and TRBJ1-2; possible D gene TRBD1, 5 bases. The V end was cut by 8 bases, the J end by 3 bases, with 19 bases between. The germline V gene encodes CDR1 MDHEN and CDR2 SYDVKM. The CDR3 contains 15 residues. As DNA, the CDR3 is TGTGCCAGCCTTACAAGCACCCAGGGCGACTATGGCTACACCTTC. This sequence encodes CASLTSTQGDYGYTF.